Given below is one T cell receptor beta chain in context. Its antigen is as yet unknown. TCRdb passed the reads through MiXCR, listing each CDR3 protein once. In the table there are fewer than 900,000 distinct CDR3 sequences, 25% to 30% of which are singletons. This record belongs to a study of T cell repertoires in cytomegalovirus infection. Whole-study results and caveats: CMV carriers with the relevant HLA were identified by cumulative public TCR beta family frequency. The ex vivo response was dominated by HLA-C-restricted CMV-specific TCR beta clonotypes.

This receptor was identified in a human donor in good health (CMV status not recorded). Some clones in this sample may be carry-over from other donors' samples. The source was cultured CD8+ T cells from PBMCs, collected from culture after CMV antigen stimulation.

The CDR3 DNA reads as TGTGCCAGCAGCTTATTGACTAGCGGGGGCCTCTACAATGAGCAGTTCTTC. This codes for CASSLLTSGGLYNEQFF. The J gene is TRBJ2-1, the V gene TRBV7-8; 12 bases line up with TRBD2. The CDR3 spans 17 residues. J was trimmed by 3 bases and V by 2 bases; bases with no gene match: 5. Germline V gene lookup returns CDR1 SGHVS and CDR2 FQNEAQ.